Given below is one TCR beta chain in context. This same CDR3 is encoded by further DNA sequences in the sample. The length of the CDR3 is 12 residues. In germline, CDR1 is MNHEY, CDR2 SVGAGI. V dropped 6 bases and J dropped 1 base, with 6 bases sitting between them. This record belongs to a study of T cell responses to AZD1222 COVID-19 vaccine. The method was immunoSEQ multiplex PCR; TCRdb's version includes in-frame clones alone and lacks a portion of them. The table includes 120,000 or so clones, about 90% detected once. Sequenced material: peripheral blood, taken on day 0 of AZD1222 vaccination. This TCR was recovered from an adult in good health. The J gene is TRBJ1-1, the V gene TRBV6-5; no firm D call. CDR3 nucleotides: TGTGCCAGCAGGACCGGGAACACTGAAGCTTTCTTT. Residues: CASRTGNTEAFF.